The clone carrying this TCR beta chain rates as medium-sized. Its antigen is undetermined. Because the library targeted alpha chains, this beta chain is an off-target read whose size means little. TCRdb passed the 5' RACE reads through MiXCR, listing each CDR3 protein once. The data show about 3,000 distinct CDR3 sequences, 5% to 7% seen once. This sample stems from a study of spatial heterogeneity in lung cancer. Overall study context: Matched bulk RNA-seq gave a T cell module score that correlated strongly with tumor-region TCR transcript counts.

As to time point: sample taken at primary tumor resection. Donors were some 72 untreated early-stage non-small cell lung cancer patients. Unmatched junction bases numbered 3, after V lost 0 bases and J lost 8 bases. CDR3 length equals 14 residues. Germline values: CDR1 KGHSH, CDR2 LQKENI. Study outcomes and limitations: In tumors, expanded intratumoral alpha and beta TCR counts tracked mutation counts.

This rearrangement joins TRBV18 to TRBJ2-3; 9 bases align to TRBD2. The clonotype was recovered from a male donor with early-stage non-small cell lung cancer. The material was lung tumor tissue, obtained at surgery. CDR3 protein: CASSPPSGSVTQYF. DNA for the CDR3: TGTGCCAGCTCACCACCTAGCGGGAGTGTTACGCAGTATTTT.